Following are 3 T cell receptor beta chains from one sample sequenced in a study of cytomegalovirus exposure and HLA in healthy donors. 60 Vbeta and 13 Jbeta primers were used in PCR. Sequenced by immunoSEQ multiplex PCR; TCRdb stores in-frame clones only, minus some. The sample includes fewer than 250,000 clones, roughly three quarters seen only once; the top ten take about 1.6%. Sequences were obtained from PBMCs. All receptors come from a woman in her 50s in good health and CMV-seronegative.

The chain is built from TRBV23-1 and TRBJ2-6; 11 nucleotides align to TRBD1. TRBV23-1 is marked as an open reading frame, function uncertain. The J segment lost 1 base and the V segment lost 8 bases, leaving 1 base of the junction unmatched. CDR3 size: 15 residues. The CDR3: CASGTGGSGANVLTF. DNA for the CDR3: TGCGCCAGCGGGACAGGGGGTTCTGGGGCCAACGTCCTGACTTTC.

CDR3 DNA sequence: TGTGCCAGCAGCTTAGCGGGGGGGGGAGAGACCCAGTACTTC. Protein sequence: CASSLAGGGETQYF. V usage is TRBV7-6 and J usage is TRBJ2-5; 7 bases align to TRBD2. Per germline, CDR1 SGHVS and CDR2 FNYEAQ. This CDR3 contains 14 residues. After removal of 0 bases from V and 4 bases from J, the junction contained 2 bases not matched to a gene. Drawing the rest from reference TRBV7-6 and TRBJ2-5, the complete variable domain is GAGVSQSPRYKVTKRGQDVALRCDPISGHVSLYWYRQALGQGPEFLTYFNYEAQQDKSGLPNDRFSAERPEGSISTLTIQRTEQRDSAMYRCASSLAGGGETQYFGPGTRLLVL.

The chain couples TRBV5-1 to TRBJ1-1; D might be TRBD1 (5 bases). The V gene lost 6 bases and the J gene lost 3 bases, with 12 bases spanning the gap. Per the germline V gene, CDR1 is SGHRS and CDR2 is YFSETQ. The CDR3 covers 13 residues. Here the CDR3 DNA reads TGCGCCAGCAAGAAAGGCAGGGACACTGAAGCTTTCTTT. It translates to CASKKGRDTEAFF. Based on the CDR3 plus reference TRBV5-1 and TRBJ1-1, the full variable domain is KAGVTQTPRYLIKTRGQQVTLSCSPISGHRSVSWYQQTPGQGLQFLFEYFSETQRNKGNFPGRFSGRQFSNSRSEMNVSTLELGDSALYLCASKKGRDTEAFFGQGTRLTVV.